Each of the 24 T cell receptor beta chains below was sequenced from the same sample in a study of blood T cells in healthy people across ages (dated by TCRdb to the mid-2010s). The library came from 5' RACE. Sequencing took place on an Illumina HiSeq 2500. A second PCR of about 6 to 12 cycles was run with a J-beta primer mix and a sample-barcoded 5' primer. TCRdb took the public reads, trimmed them with fastp at Q25, ran MiXCR for clone calling and kept in-frame beta chains. Each record represents a unique CDR3 protein, reported with the most common genes and DNA among its rows. Present in this sample are fewer than 1.5 million distinct CDR3 sequences, around two fifths of which were seen just once. The ten top clones hold less than 8% of the sample. The sequencing input was blood. These receptors originate from a woman aged 18 to 35 in good health.

Concerning this clonotype: This may arise from a read error, as a much more abundant clone is one base away. CDR3 DNA: TGCGCCAGCAGCCAAGATGAAGGAGAGAATGAGCAGTACTTC. This encodes CASSQDEGENEQYF. The rearrangement joins TRBV4-1 to TRBJ2-5; D is unresolved. The CDR3 is made up of 14 amino acids. V was trimmed by 0 bases and J by 11 bases, leaving 16 bases between them. Germline V gives CDR1 MGHRA, CDR2 YSYEKL.

This clonotype came up a few times. The chain is built from TRBV12-3 or TRBV12-4 and TRBJ2-3; 9 bases are a match to TRBD1. J lost 5 bases, V lost 7 bases, and 7 bases had no gene match. The CDR3 covers 14 residues. The CDR3 DNA reads as TGTGCCAGCAACCGGGACAGGGTTGAAGATACGCAGTATTTT. Translated: CASNRDRVEDTQYF.

V usage is TRBV7-2 and J usage is TRBJ2-5; D unclear. Judging by the DNA end, TRBJ2-7 fits better; the J call may be wrong. The germline gives CDR1 SGHTA, CDR2 FQGNSA. The CDR3 is 14 residues long. In DNA form, the CDR3 reads TGTGCCAGCAGCTTAGCTTCGGTTCCCTACGAGCAGTACTTC. This encodes CASSLASVPYEQYF.

The CDR3 coding sequence is TGTGCCAGCAGCTTAGGAGCGGTCCGGGGCCGGAGCTCCTACAATGAGCAGTTCTTC. This sequence encodes CASSLGAVRGRSSYNEQFF. This rearrangement joins TRBV11-2 to TRBJ2-1; tentatively, D is TRBD1 or TRBD2 (5 bases each). The CDR3 totals 19 residues. V lost 1 base to trimming and J lost 0 bases, with 19 bases between them. Germline CDR1 is SGHAT and CDR2 is FQNNGV. The whole variable domain, filled in from reference TRBV11-2 and TRBJ2-1, reads EAGVAQSPRYKIIEKRQSVAFWCNPISGHATLYWYQQILGQGPKLLIQFQNNGVVDDSQLPKDRFSAERLKGVDSTLKIQPAKLEDSAVYLCASSLGAVRGRSSYNEQFFGPGTRLTVL.

The chain has TRBV7-2 and TRBJ2-7; TRBD2 matches at 13 bases. The CDR3 spans 16 residues. Germline lookup yields CDR1 SGHTA and CDR2 FQGNSA. The V segment lost 5 bases and the J segment 7 bases; nucleotides outside the gene matches: 11. DNA of the CDR3: TGTGCCAGCAGCCGGCGGGGACTAGCGGGGCTTAATGAGCAGTACTTC. Its protein is CASSRRGLAGLNEQYF.

The chain employs TRBV20-1 and TRBJ2-1; no clear D. Looked up from germline, CDR1 is DFQATT and CDR2 is SNEGSKA (reference sequence). The CDR3 is made up of 10 amino acids. The V gene lost 3 bases and the J gene lost 7 bases, with 4 bases spanning the gap. The CDR3 nucleotides read TGCAGTGCTAGCACTAATGAGCAGTTCTTC. Translating it yields CSASTNEQFF.

There are a few counts of this clonotype. The chain carries TRBV20-1 and TRBJ2-1, with D unclear. Germline CDR1 and CDR2: DFQATT and SNEGSKA (reference sequence). This CDR3 has 13 amino acids. The V end lost 3 bases, the J end lost 2 bases, and 8 bases lay between the germline ends. The CDR3 loop reads CSASSSTYNEQFF. In DNA, the CDR3 is TGCAGTGCTAGTTCGTCTACCTACAATGAGCAGTTCTTC.

The table lists this clonotype with a few counts. Compared with germline, one end of the junction differs, possibly owing to a read error. V is TRBV25-1 and J is TRBJ2-3, with 8 bases lining up with TRBD2. This CDR3 has 15 amino acids. The germline CDR1 and CDR2 sequences are MGHDK and SYGVNS. The CDR3 DNA is TGTGCCGGCAGTGAATCAGCGGGAGTTTTTGATACGCAGTATTTT. Protein: CAGSESAGVFDTQYF.

This chain's CDR3 is CASSDVGAYEQYF. In nucleotides, the CDR3 is TGTGCCAGCAGTGACGTAGGGGCCTACGAGCAGTACTTC. The chain recombines TRBV2 with TRBJ2-7; the D gene is possibly TRBD1 (5 bases). V was clipped by 3 bases and J by 2 bases, with 8 bases between them. The CDR3 has 13 amino acids. CDR1 is SNHLY, CDR2 FYNNEI, per germline.

The table lists this clonotype with a few counts. This chain links TRBV4-2 with TRBJ2-3; 9 nucleotides line up with TRBD2. CDR1 LGHNA and CDR2 YNFKEQ come from the germline V gene. V trimming: 0 bases; J trimming: 2 bases; junction bases outside the gene matches: 9. The CDR3 is 18 amino acids. CDR3 in DNA: TGTGCCAGCAGCCAAGAAGACCTAGCGGGGACCTACACAGATACGCAGTATTTT. Encoded protein: CASSQEDLAGTYTDTQYF.

This clonotype has only a few counts. As DNA, the CDR3 is TGTGCCAGCCTCGCCGATGGGCGGGAGGGTTTCAAGACCCAGTACTTC. This translates into CASLADGREGFKTQYF. J is TRBJ2-5 and V is TRBV12-3 or TRBV12-4, with 9 positions matching TRBD2. The CDR3 covers 16 residues. V gave up 8 bases and J gave up 6 bases; unmatched junction bases: 16.

This clonotype was detected only a few times. The V call is TRBV4-1, the J call TRBJ2-5; D not resolved. The CDR3 consists of 13 residues. CDR1 MGHRA and CDR2 YSYEKL come from the germline V gene. V was pared by 2 bases and J by 5 bases, with 9 bases between. CDR3 residues: CASSQNVRETQYF. As DNA, the CDR3 is TGCGCCAGCAGCCAAAACGTCAGGGAGACCCAGTACTTC.

This clonotype occurred many times. DNA of the CDR3: TGTGCCAGCGGTCGCATAGCGGGAGAGGGGGATGAGCAGTTCTTC. Translated, it gives CASGRIAGEGDEQFF. The chain uses TRBV6-1 and TRBJ2-1, with 9 bases identical to TRBD2. CDR3 size: 15 residues. The V gene's germline CDR1 is MNHNS and CDR2 SASEGT. The V segment lost 8 bases and the J segment 8 bases; nucleotides outside the gene matches: 13.

This clonotype was counted only a few times. V is TRBV27 and J is TRBJ2-7, with D perhaps TRBD1 (7 bases). CDR3 length: 14 amino acids. The germline V and J ends were trimmed by 6 bases and 7 bases, with 19 bases remaining between them. Germline CDR1 MNHEY, CDR2 SMNVEV (reference sequence). The CDR3 DNA follows: TGTGCCAGCAGCCCATCCTCCAGGGGGACTGAGCAGTACTTC. Its translation is CASSPSSRGTEQYF.

The J gene is TRBJ2-7, the V gene TRBV15; D is tentatively TRBD1 or TRBD2 (5 bases each). The germline gives CDR1 LNHNV, CDR2 YYDKDF (reference sequence). The CDR3 is 14 amino acids. V lost 3 bases and J lost 6, with 15 bases in between. Here the CDR3 DNA reads TGTGCCACCAGCAGCCTACGGGGCGGTTTCGAGCAGTACTTC. The encoded protein is CATSSLRGGFEQYF.

In this sample, this clonotype turned up a few times. The V call is TRBV10-2, the J call TRBJ2-7, with TRBD2 identical over 11 bases. This CDR3 comprises 14 residues. Losses at the gene ends were 7 bases for V and 3 bases for J; bases not matched to a gene: 5. Germline values: CDR1 WSHSY, CDR2 SAAADI. The CDR3 reads CASTLTSGNYEQYF. CDR3 DNA: TGCGCCAGCACCCTGACTAGCGGGAACTACGAGCAGTACTTC.

The chain employs TRBV20-1 and TRBJ2-1; weak D call: TRBD2 (7 bases). CDR3 length: 18 amino acids. The V and J ends lost 1 base and 4 bases respectively, with 23 bases between them. Germline loops: CDR1 DFQATT, CDR2 SNEGSKA (reference sequence). CDR3 amino acids: CSARGGGGLLRGYNEQFF. The CDR3 DNA reads as TGCAGTGCTAGAGGGGGCGGGGGCTTACTCCGGGGATACAATGAGCAGTTCTTC.

This clonotype was recorded a few times. The chain has TRBV20-1 and TRBJ2-5; 9 positions match TRBD2. The germline V gene encodes CDR1 DFQATT and CDR2 SNEGSKA (reference sequence). The CDR3 runs to 12 residues. V trimming: 7 bases; J trimming: 11 bases; junction bases outside the gene matches: 11. As DNA, the CDR3 is TGCAGTGGCACTAGCGGGTTGTCGGAGCAGTACTTC. This sequence encodes CSGTSGLSEQYF.

The CDR3 spells CASSQEGPSARRNEQFF. The CDR3 DNA reads as TGTGCCAGCAGCCAAGAAGGCCCTAGCGCGAGAAGGAATGAGCAGTTCTTC. J is TRBJ2-1 and V is TRBV4-2; tentatively, D is TRBD2 (6 bases). This CDR3 is 17 amino acids long. Germline CDR1 and CDR2: LGHNA and YNFKEQ. Trimming left V 0 bases short and J 7 bases short, with 19 bases between.

The CDR3 loop reads CASSPSSLRQLLGAEAFF. The CDR3, as DNA: TGTGCCAGCAGCCCTTCTTCGCTTAGACAACTCTTGGGGGCTGAAGCTTTCTTT. The genes are TRBV12-3 or TRBV12-4 and TRBJ1-1; D perhaps matches TRBD1 (5 bases). This CDR3 is built from 18 residues. The V end lost 6 bases, the J end lost 6 bases, and 29 bases lay between the germline ends.

Ten or more counts support this clonotype. The V gene is TRBV4-1, the J gene TRBJ2-3, with 11 bases lining up with TRBD1. After removal of 0 bases from V and 5 bases from J, the junction contained 1 base not matched to a gene. Germline V gives CDR1 MGHRA, CDR2 YSYEKL. The CDR3 has 15 amino acids. CDR3 loop: CASSQEGTGGDTQYF. The DNA for the CDR3 is TGCGCCAGCAGCCAAGAGGGGACAGGGGGAGATACGCAGTATTTT.

With regard to this clonotype: A much larger clone lies a single base off, so this may be a read error. V usage is TRBV6-4 and J usage is TRBJ1-6, with unresolved D. The CDR3 is 16 amino acids. The germline V gene has CDR1 MRHNA and CDR2 SNTAGT. The CDR3 protein is CAGSAPRLPYNSPLHF. The CDR3 DNA reads as TGTGCCGGCAGTGCCCCACGGTTACCCTATAATTCACCCCTCCACTTT.

V usage is TRBV20-1 and J usage is TRBJ2-2, with 10 positions matching TRBD2. Germline trimming cut 2 bases from V and 4 bases from J; bases unmatched to any gene: 7. CDR3 length: 16 residues. CDR1 and CDR2 from the germline V gene are DFQATT and SNEGSKA (reference sequence). CDR3 region: CSARMGASGSTGELFF. In nucleotides, the CDR3 is TGCAGTGCTAGAATGGGGGCTAGCGGGAGCACCGGGGAGCTGTTTTTT.

The genes are TRBV29-1 and TRBJ2-6, with TRBD1 as a possible D gene (6 bases). CDR1 and CDR2 (germline): SQVTM, ANQGSEA. V lost 7 bases to trimming and J lost 1 base, with 17 bases between them. This CDR3 has 16 amino acids. Here the CDR3 DNA reads TGCAGCGCTCTGAGGGCAGGGGTATCTGGGGCCAACGTCCTGACTTTC. Residues: CSALRAGVSGANVLTF.